Listed below are T cell receptor beta chains from one sample, sequenced in a study of T cells in Graves' hyperthyroidism and ophthalmopathy. TCRdb redid the calling of the multiplex PCR reads with MiXCR, one entry per CDR3 protein. The sample comprises about 740,000 distinct CDR3 sequences, around 15% of which are singletons, and 10% rests with the top ten. The sequenced material came from blood. Source of these receptors: a woman in her late teens or twenties with Graves' hyperthyroidism. The CDR3 runs from the conserved cysteine through the conserved F or W. A D gene is named only where the DNA matches it firmly. Not all rows give a size; the values are once, few, many and, for expanded clones, a class.

>TRBV2|many|TRBJ2-7|-
TGTGCCAGCAGTGAAGCAGGGTACGAGCAGTACTTC
CASSEAGYEQYF
>TRBV19|few|TRBJ2-1|-
TGTGCCAGTAGTATAGGGGCTAGCGCGGAGCAGTTCTTC
CASSIGASAEQFF
>TRBV12-3/TRBV12-4|-|TRBJ2-3|-
TGTGCCAGCAGGTCGGCGGGCGGGGCGACTAGCACAGATACGCAGTATTTT
CASRSAGGATSTDTQYF
>TRBV11-2|-|TRBJ2-5|-
TGTGCCAGCAGCTTTACTGGAAAACCCCAGTACTTC
CASSFTGKPQYF
>TRBV24-1|-|TRBJ2-7|-
TGTGCCACCAGTGATAGACGGACGGGCTACGAGCAGTACTTC
CATSDRRTGYEQYF
>TRBV18|many|TRBJ2-5|-
TGTGCCAGCTCACCACTACCGGCCGGGGTAGGAGAGACCCAGTACTTC
CASSPLPAGVGETQYF
>TRBV6-6|few|TRBJ1-1|-
TGTGCCAGCAGTTACCCCCAGGGTCCGGCTTTCTTT
CASSYPQGPAFF
>TRBV5-1|few|TRBJ2-1|TRBD1
TGCGCCAGCAGTTTAGACAGGGGATTGTTCAATGAGCAGTTCTTC
CASSLDRGLFNEQFF
>TRBV6-2/TRBV6-3|-|TRBJ1-4|-
TGTGCCAGCAGTTACTCGAGTCCTCCTAATGAAAAACTGTTTTTT
CASSYSSPPNEKLFF
>TRBV19|few|TRBJ2-6|-
TGTGCCAGTAGTACCTACAGGGCTGGGGCCAACGTCCTGACTTTC
CASSTYRAGANVLTF
>TRBV28|many|TRBJ2-3|TRBD2
TGTGCCAGCAGCAATCACCCTTGGACTAGCGGGAGGGCCACGGGGCAGTATTTT
CASSNHPWTSGRATGQYF
>TRBV20-1|many|TRBJ1-1|TRBD1
TGCAGTGCGGTTGACAGGGGCTTTAGAGCTTTCTTT
CSAVDRGFRAFF
>TRBV7-3|few|TRBJ2-1|-
TGTGCCAGCAGCCCCACCCGGACTAGGGGGAATGAGCAGTTCTTC
CASSPTRTRGNEQFF
>TRBV5-1|few|TRBJ2-1|-
TGCGCCAGCAGCTCCGGACTCCCCCTTAGCTCCTACAATGAGCAGTCCTTC
CASSSGLPLSSYNEQSF
>TRBV13|many|TRBJ2-7|TRBD1
TGTGCCAGCAGCTCCGGGACAGAGAGCTACGAGCAGTACTTC
CASSSGTESYEQYF
>TRBV20-1|-|TRBJ1-5|TRBD1
TGCAGTGCTAGGGGACAGGGGCTGGGTGTACAGCATTTT
CSARGQGLGVQHF
>TRBV7-8|many|TRBJ2-1|-
TGTGCCAGCAGCTTAGTTGGACGGGTCAATATGGGTGAGCAGTTCTTC
CASSLVGRVNMGEQFF
>TRBV19|-|TRBJ1-6|TRBD1
TGTGCCAGTAGTACCGCCTCTTGGGACAGCTATTCACCCCTCCACTTT
CASSTASWDSYSPLHF
>TRBV28|many|TRBJ1-5|-
TGTGCCACCAAAAGACAGATTAGCAATCAGCCCCAGCATTTT
CATKRQISNQPQHF
>TRBV2|many|TRBJ2-7|TRBD2
TGTGCCAGCAGCCCAGGACTAGCAGATTTGAGCTCCTACGAGCAGTACTTC
CASSPGLADLSSYEQYF
>TRBV20-1|-|TRBJ2-1|TRBD2
TGCAGTGCTAGAGTCTGGGCGGGAGGGGGCTACAATGAGCAGTTCTTC
CSARVWAGGGYNEQFF
>TRBV5-1|-|TRBJ2-4|-
TGTGCCAGCAGAGGGTCCTTAGCCAAAAACATTCAGCACTTC
CASRGSLAKNIQHF
>TRBV7-9|many|TRBJ2-7|-
TGTGCCAGCAGCTCAATCAATACAGGTTACTACGAGCAGTACTTC
CASSSINTGYYEQYF
>TRBV19|-|TRBJ2-7|TRBD1
TGTGCCAGTAGTACGATAAGGGGACAGGGGGCGCAGGAGCAGTACTTC
CASSTIRGQGAQEQYF
>TRBV2|-|TRBJ2-1|TRBD2
TGTGCCAGCAGTGACGCTGCGGGAGTCGTCGATGAGCAGTTCTTC
CASSDAAGVVDEQFF
>TRBV12-3/TRBV12-4|few|TRBJ2-3|TRBD2
TGTGCCAGCAGTTTAGCCTACCTTAGCGGGAGGGGAGCAGATACGCAGTATTTT
CASSLAYLSGRGADTQYF
>TRBV7-3|few|TRBJ2-3|-
TGTGCCAGCAGCTCGACGGGGTTTGCGACAGATACGCAGTATTTT
CASSSTGFATDTQYF
>TRBV2|many|TRBJ2-1|-
TGTGCCAGCAGGGACCGCACCTCCTATTACAATGAGCAGTTCTTC
CASRDRTSYYNEQFF
>TRBV3-1|few|TRBJ2-1|-
TGTGCCAGCAGCCCAGCGGGCCACAGCGTGCAGTTCTTC
CASSPAGHSVQFF
>TRBV12-3/TRBV12-4|many|TRBJ1-1|-
TGTGCCAGCAGTTTAGCGGGGTTACGAGGAGTGAACACTGAAGCTTTCTTT
CASSLAGLRGVNTEAFF
>TRBV7-3|-|TRBJ2-1|TRBD2
TGTGCCAGCAGCTGGGACGGGGGGGCCTACAATGAGCAGTTCTTC
CASSWDGGAYNEQFF
>TRBV7-9|-|TRBJ2-7|-
TGTGCCAGCAGCCCAAGGACAGAAGGCTACGAGCAGTACTTC
CASSPRTEGYEQYF
>TRBV29-1|many|TRBJ1-4|-
TGCAGCGGATCCTCGGACGGACGAGAAAAACTGTTTTTT
CSGSSDGREKLFF
>TRBV7-9|many|TRBJ2-7|TRBD1
TGTGCCAGCACTAAAGGGACAGGGGGGCAGTACTTC
CASTKGTGGQYF
>TRBV4-1|few|TRBJ2-2|-
TGCGCCAGCAGCCAAGGAATGGGGACCGGGGAGCTGTTTTTT
CASSQGMGTGELFF
>TRBV5-1|-|TRBJ1-4|TRBD1
TGCGCCAGCAGCTTCTTCGGGACAGCAACTAATGAAAAACTGTTTTTT
CASSFFGTATNEKLFF
>TRBV3-1|few|TRBJ2-5|-
TGTGCCAGCAGCCAAGATGATGTCACCCAAGAGACCCAGTACTTC
CASSQDDVTQETQYF
>TRBV15|-|TRBJ1-4|-
TGTGCCACCAGCAGAGACAGGGAGAATGAAAAACTGTTTTTT
CATSRDRENEKLFF
>TRBV7-2|few|TRBJ2-2|-
TGTGCCAGCAGCCCTCTAGCAATTAAAACCGGGGAGCTGTTTTTT
CASSPLAIKTGELFF
>TRBV3-1|many|TRBJ2-5|TRBD1
TGTGCCAGCAGCCAAGATCAGGGGGCTAACCAAGAGACCCAGTACTTC
CASSQDQGANQETQYF
>TRBV12-3/TRBV12-4|many|TRBJ2-1|-
TGTGCCAGCAGTTTTCACACCTACAATGAGCAGTTCTTC
CASSFHTYNEQFF
>TRBV30|many|TRBJ2-3|-
TGTGCCTGGAGTGTAGGAGGCAGCTCCACAGATACGCAGTATTTT
CAWSVGGSSTDTQYF
>TRBV5-1|-|TRBJ1-2|-
TGCGCCAGCAGCTTGGCCGATGGGGGTGGCTACACCTTC
CASSLADGGGYTF
>TRBV15|-|TRBJ1-1|TRBD1
TGTGCCACCAGCACCTCCGGGACAGGGAATTCTGAAGCTTTCTTT
CATSTSGTGNSEAFF
>TRBV6-1|-|TRBJ2-7|-
TGTGCCAGCAGACGGGACCCCTTTGTTAGCTCCTACGAGCAGTACTTC
CASRRDPFVSSYEQYF